This TCR beta chain appears in the sequencing data of a study of blood T cells in healthy people across ages. Regarding the study as a whole: Older individuals had lower TCR beta diversity per million T cells (the decline was roughly linear).

Primed by a sample-barcoded 5' primer and a J-beta primer mix, a second PCR proceeded for roughly 6 to 12 cycles. Every cDNA was tagged by a template-switch adaptor with 12 random nucleotides. TCRdb independently ran MiXCR on the 5' RACE reads; one entry per CDR3 protein. The top ten clones hold 13% of a sample with about a million distinct CDR3 sequences, 48% of them seen once. This clonotype was observed a few times. Its antigen is currently unknown. Sequencing was performed on blood. This sequence was found in a man younger than 45 in good health.

The CDR3 sequence: CASRPGLAGGPFYLDTQYF. CDR3 DNA sequence: TGTGCCAGCCGCCCCGGACTAGCGGGGGGGCCATTTTATTTGGATACGCAGTATTTT. The chain recombines TRBV27 with TRBJ2-3; 15 bases fit TRBD2. V shed 8 bases and J 6 bases; nucleotides not matched to a gene: 18. CDR1 and CDR2 (germline): MNHEY, SMNVEV (reference sequence). This CDR3 is 19 amino acids long.